Described below is a single TCR beta chain sequence and its context. Its matching antigen is unknown. Production of TCR beta cDNA used around 0.45 ug total RNA together with a constant-region primer. What produced the TCR beta libraries was three nested multiplex PCR rounds using slightly modified ARM-PCR. TRBV1-TRBV30 forward primers and a C-beta reverse primer were used in the first two PCR rounds, which each ran for approximately 10 cycles. Each CDR3 protein is one row after TCRdb ran MiXCR on the multiplex PCR reads. The sample has about 300,000 distinct CDR3 sequences; about 62% are singletons. Germline assignment: CDR1 MDHEN and CDR2 SYDVKM. The CDR3 consists of 13 residues. With 7 bases clipped from V and 4 bases from J, the junction kept 4 bases outside the gene matches. These data are taken from a study of tumor-infiltrating lymphocytes in primary liver carcinoma. Across the study: About 3.5 to 7.13 million productive TCRbeta reads were obtained from the samples, with similar numbers across tissue types. General study findings and limits: Blood had a significantly lower top-250-clone fraction than tumors did (p = 0.039). Tumor-adjacent and tumor-blood pairs showed less overlap than tumor region pairs.

In addition to blood RNA drawn from unsorted whole blood, germline DNA was extracted. This clonotype was obtained from a man aged 35-49 years with primary liver carcinoma and hepatitis B virus infection. Sequencing was carried out using peripheral blood. The J gene is TRBJ1-5, the V gene TRBV28; TRBD1 aligns across 7 bases. The CDR3 DNA reads TGTGCCAGCATAGGGACAGAGAATCAGCCCCAGCATTTT. Residues: CASIGTENQPQHF. The full variable domain, in which reference TRBV28 and TRBJ1-5 provide the parts outside the CDR3, is DVKVTQSSRYLVKRTGEKVFLECVQDMDHENMFWYRQDPGLGLRLIYFSYDVKMKEKGDIPEGYSVSREKKERFSLILESASTNQTSMYLCASIGTENQPQHFGDGTRLSIL.